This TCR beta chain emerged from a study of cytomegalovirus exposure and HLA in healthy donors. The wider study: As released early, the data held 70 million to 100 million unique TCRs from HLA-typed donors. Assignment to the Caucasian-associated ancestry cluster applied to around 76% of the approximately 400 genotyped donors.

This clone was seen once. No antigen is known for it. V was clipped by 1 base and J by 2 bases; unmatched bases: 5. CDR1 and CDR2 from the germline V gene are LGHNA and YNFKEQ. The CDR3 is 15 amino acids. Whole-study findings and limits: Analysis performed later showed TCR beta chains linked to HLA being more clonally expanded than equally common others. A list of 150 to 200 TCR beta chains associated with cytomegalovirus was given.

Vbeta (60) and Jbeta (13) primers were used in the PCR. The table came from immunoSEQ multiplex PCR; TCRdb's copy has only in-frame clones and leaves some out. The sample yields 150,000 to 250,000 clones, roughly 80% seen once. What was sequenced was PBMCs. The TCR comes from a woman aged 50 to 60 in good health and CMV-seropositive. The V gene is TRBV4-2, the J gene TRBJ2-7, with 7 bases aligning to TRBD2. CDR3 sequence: CASSQASGPTYEQYF. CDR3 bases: TGTGCCAGCAGCCAAGCTAGCGGTCCGACCTACGAGCAGTACTTC.